This is a list of T cell receptor beta chains from one sample in a study of pediatric ulcerative colitis. Sequencing was performed with immunoSEQ multiplex PCR; in TCRdb, only in-frame clones are kept and a portion is missing. In the table there are some 4,900 clones, 89% of which are singletons. The specimen was blood. Receptors originate from a boy younger than 18 with mild ulcerative colitis. Each CDR3 is given with its conserved first and last residue.

J gene | V gene | CDR3 protein
TRBJ2-1 | TRBV13 | CASSPRTSLGYNEQFF
TRBJ2-7 | TRBV7-8 | CASSYLGRSYEQYF
TRBJ2-3 | TRBV6-1 | CASSSGRDTDTQYF
TRBJ1-1 | TRBV10-3 | CARGAGLNTEAFF
TRBJ1-1 | TRBV5-1 | CASSLASRNTEAFF
TRBJ2-7 | TRBV28 | CASSLRHAGYEQYF
TRBJ1-2 | TRBV2 | CASSELQGVRGYTF
TRBJ2-2 | TRBV21-1 | CASRPYNTGLTGELFF
TRBJ1-2 | TRBV28 | CASSFGKGYTF
TRBJ2-7 | TRBV5-6 | CASSLTSGRGWGTNEQYF
TRBJ1-2 | TRBV28 | CASRGSGYGYTF
TRBJ1-3 | TRBV7-9 | CASSLRGAVGNTIYF
TRBJ2-2 | TRBV5-1 | CASSLDLATGELFF
TRBJ2-1 | TRBV27 | CASRRQGAQINEQFF
TRBJ2-7 | TRBV27 | CASSSNRLAGTYEQYF
TRBJ2-7 | TRBV19 | CASSSGTSGTEQYF
TRBJ2-7 | TRBV6-5 | CASSPGTGGTYEQYF
TRBJ2-6 | TRBV15 | CATSTSVNSGANVLTF
TRBJ2-5 | TRBV7-6 | CASSLSMGLGWETQYF
TRBJ1-2 | TRBV19 | CASSIDTDSANYGYTF